This T cell receptor beta chain appears in the sequencing data of a study of identical twins. Template switching added a universal primer site, and cDNA bore unique molecular identifiers. One entry per CDR3 protein, called by TCRdb with MiXCR from the 5' RACE reads. The data show 690,000 or so distinct CDR3 sequences, approximately 9% seen once. Only healthy Caucasians were enrolled as donors. This clonotype appeared many times. The antigen is unknown. General study points: Researchers reported weaker excess twin sharing in beta out-of-frame sequences. One should note that invariant MAIT and iNKT cells could partly confound zero-insertion analyses.

V lost 2 bases, J lost 3 bases, and 11 bases lay in between. CDR1 is LGHDT, CDR2 YNNKEL, per germline (reference sequence). The CDR3 is 15 amino acids. The sample also formed part of further work on yellow fever vaccine responses in identical twins.

The material sequenced was PBMCs. The TCR comes from a woman younger than 35 in good health. The V and J genes are TRBV3-1 and TRBJ2-1, with D possibly called TRBD1 or TRBD2 (6 bases each). DNA for the CDR3: TGTGCCAGCAGCCAAAGGGGGGCGCGCTACAATGAGCAGTTCTTC. Translated: CASSQRGARYNEQFF.